Sequencing of this TCR beta chain was carried out in a study of cytomegalovirus exposure and HLA in healthy donors. Study observations and caveats: It was in a later analysis that TCR association rates were seen to vary by HLA locus, highest for DRB1 and lowest for HLA-C. Later on, a genetic analysis was performed. It linked a missense variant in DCLRE1C with V- and J-gene trimming of TCR beta. It was taken for granted in presence/absence analyses that sequencing depth across donors was roughly uniform.

The CDR3 covers 13 residues. CDR1 SGHKS and CDR2 YYEKEE come from the germline V gene (reference sequence). PCR involved 60 Vbeta and 13 Jbeta primers. Sequencing used immunoSEQ multiplex PCR; TCRdb keeps in-frame clones, though not all of them. The table shows 100,000 or so clones, with around three quarters occurring only once. The count of this clone is one. Antigen: not known. One end of the junction does not line up with germline, which may come from a read error. Sequencing was carried out using PBMCs. This TCR derives from a man aged 35 to 55 in good health and CMV-seropositive. The chain recombines TRBV5-5 with TRBJ2-7; 8 bases map to TRBD1. The CDR3 DNA follows: TGTGCCAGCAGCTCGGAAGTCCGGGACAGGATTGACTTC. Amino acids: CASSSEVRDRIDF.